These T cell receptor beta chains were read from a single sample in a study of shared clonotypes between healthy human individuals. Sequencing was performed with immunoSEQ multiplex PCR; in TCRdb, only in-frame clones are kept and a portion is missing. The sample records under 850,000 clones, 55% to 75% being singletons. Source material: memory CD4+ T cells sorted from blood. These receptors were obtained from a woman aged 25 to 39 in good health. Both conserved end residues are part of each CDR3. Each record gives: J gene, V gene, CDR3 protein.

j_gene: TRBJ2-3
v_gene: TRBV7-3
CDR3aa: CASSLGPPADTQYF

j_gene: TRBJ2-3
v_gene: TRBV18
CDR3aa: CASSRLVGVKDTQYF

j_gene: TRBJ2-5
v_gene: TRBV6-5
CDR3aa: CASSPGTSGQETQYF

j_gene: TRBJ1-2
v_gene: TRBV29-1
CDR3aa: CSVERPYGYTF

j_gene: TRBJ2-2
v_gene: TRBV28
CDR3aa: CASSATGAVTGELFF

j_gene: TRBJ2-5
v_gene: TRBV6-6
CDR3aa: CASSPGTSGKQQYF

j_gene: TRBJ1-2
v_gene: TRBV5-1
CDR3aa: CASSFSKGDYGYTF

j_gene: TRBJ2-7
v_gene: TRBV30
CDR3aa: CAWSPGGFSYEQYF

j_gene: TRBJ2-7
v_gene: TRBV9
CDR3aa: CASSVGAGGAYEQYF

j_gene: TRBJ2-3
v_gene: TRBV18
CDR3aa: CASSAWTVGTSTDTQYF

j_gene: TRBJ2-5
v_gene: TRBV18
CDR3aa: CASSPGQQETQYF

j_gene: TRBJ1-2
v_gene: TRBV29-1
CDR3aa: CSVETDRYGYTF

j_gene: TRBJ2-7
v_gene: TRBV27
CDR3aa: CASSRTVLSSYEQYF

j_gene: TRBJ1-1
v_gene: TRBV19
CDR3aa: CASSIGSPLTDTEAFF

j_gene: TRBJ2-1
v_gene: TRBV11-2
CDR3aa: CASSVGNSNNEQFF

j_gene: TRBJ2-1
v_gene: TRBV10-2
CDR3aa: CASSSRSINEQFF

j_gene: TRBJ2-1
v_gene: TRBV9
CDR3aa: CASSGDREFGEQFF

j_gene: TRBJ1-5
v_gene: TRBV19
CDR3aa: CASSMGRVQPQHF